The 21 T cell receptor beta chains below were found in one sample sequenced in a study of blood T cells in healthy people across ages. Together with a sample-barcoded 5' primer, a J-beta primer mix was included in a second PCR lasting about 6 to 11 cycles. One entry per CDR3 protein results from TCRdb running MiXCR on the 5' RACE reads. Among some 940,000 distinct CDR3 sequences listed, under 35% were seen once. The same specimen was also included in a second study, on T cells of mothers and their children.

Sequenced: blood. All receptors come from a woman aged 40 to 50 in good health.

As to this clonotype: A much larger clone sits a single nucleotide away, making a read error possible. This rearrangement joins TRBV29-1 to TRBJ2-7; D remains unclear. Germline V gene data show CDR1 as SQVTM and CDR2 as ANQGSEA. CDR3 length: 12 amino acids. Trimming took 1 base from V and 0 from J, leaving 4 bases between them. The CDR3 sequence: CSVEGASYEQYF. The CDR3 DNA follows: TGCAGCGTTGAAGGGGCCTCCTACGAGCAGTACTTC.

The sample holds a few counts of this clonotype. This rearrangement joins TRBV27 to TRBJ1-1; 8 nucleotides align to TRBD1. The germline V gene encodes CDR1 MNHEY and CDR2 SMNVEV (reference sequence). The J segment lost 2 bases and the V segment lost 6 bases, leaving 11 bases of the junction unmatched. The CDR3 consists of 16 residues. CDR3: CASSWGGQGGNTEAFF. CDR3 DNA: TGTGCCAGCAGCTGGGGCGGACAGGGAGGTAACACTGAAGCTTTCTTT.

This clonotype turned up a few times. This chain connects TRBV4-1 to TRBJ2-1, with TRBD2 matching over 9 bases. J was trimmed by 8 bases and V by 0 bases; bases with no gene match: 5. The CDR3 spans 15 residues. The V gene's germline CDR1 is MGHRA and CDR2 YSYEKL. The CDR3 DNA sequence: TGCGCCAGCAGCCAAGATCGGGGCGGGGGGGATGAGCAGTTCTTC. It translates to CASSQDRGGGDEQFF.

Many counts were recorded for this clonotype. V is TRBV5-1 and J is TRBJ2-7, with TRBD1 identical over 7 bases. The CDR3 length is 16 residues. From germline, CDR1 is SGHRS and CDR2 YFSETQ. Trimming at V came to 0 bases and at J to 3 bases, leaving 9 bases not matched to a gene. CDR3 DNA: TGCGCCAGCAGCTTGGCCGTCCGGACAGGAGGCTACGAGCAGTACTTC. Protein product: CASSLAVRTGGYEQYF.

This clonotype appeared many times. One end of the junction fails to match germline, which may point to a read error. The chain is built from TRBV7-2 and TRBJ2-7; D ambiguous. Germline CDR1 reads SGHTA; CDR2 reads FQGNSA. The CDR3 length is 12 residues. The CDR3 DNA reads TGCGCCAGCAGCTTGGTCGGCTTAGAGCAGTACTTC. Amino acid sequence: CASSLVGLEQYF.

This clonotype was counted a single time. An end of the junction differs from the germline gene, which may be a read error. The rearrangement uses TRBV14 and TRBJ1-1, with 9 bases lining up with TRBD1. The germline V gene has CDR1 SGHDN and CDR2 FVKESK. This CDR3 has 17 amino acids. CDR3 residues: CASSQNPGQGAHLEAFF. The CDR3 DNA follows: TGTGCCAGCAGCCAGAATCCGGGACAGGGAGCTCATCTTGAAGCGTTCTTT. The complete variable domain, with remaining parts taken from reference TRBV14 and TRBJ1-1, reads EAGVTQFPSHSVIEKGQTVTLRCDPISGHDNLYWYRRVMGKEIKFLLHFVKESKQDESGMPNNRFLAERTGGTYSTLKVQPAELEDSGVYFCASSQNPGQGAHLEAFFGQGTRLTVV.

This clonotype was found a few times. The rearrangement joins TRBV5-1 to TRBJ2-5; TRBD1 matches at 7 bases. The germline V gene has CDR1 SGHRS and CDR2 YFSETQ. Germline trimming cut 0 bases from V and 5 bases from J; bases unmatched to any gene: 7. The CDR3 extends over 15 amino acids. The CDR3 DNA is TGCGCCAGCAGCTTGGCCCCGGGACAGAAGGAGACCCAGTACTTC. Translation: CASSLAPGQKETQYF.

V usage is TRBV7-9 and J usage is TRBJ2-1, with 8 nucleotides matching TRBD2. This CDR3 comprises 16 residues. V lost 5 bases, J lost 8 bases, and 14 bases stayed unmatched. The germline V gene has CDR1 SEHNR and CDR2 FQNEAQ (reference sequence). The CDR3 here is CASSTTPGTSWHEQFF. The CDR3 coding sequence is TGTGCCAGCAGCACCACACCCGGGACTAGTTGGCATGAGCAGTTCTTC.

DNA of the CDR3: TGCGCCAGCAGCTTGGTAGTCGGGAATGGCTATGGCTACACCTTC. Residues: CASSLVVGNGYGYTF. The rearrangement uses TRBV5-1 and TRBJ1-2; D unclear. V shed 0 bases and J shed 4 bases, with 13 bases lying between them. CDR3 length: 15 amino acids. Germline CDR1 SGHRS, CDR2 YFSETQ.

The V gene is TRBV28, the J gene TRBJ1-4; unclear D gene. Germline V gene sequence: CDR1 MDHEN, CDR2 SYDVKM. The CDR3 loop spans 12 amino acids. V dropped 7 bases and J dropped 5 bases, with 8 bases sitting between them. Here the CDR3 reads CASKALNEKLFF. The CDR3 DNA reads TGTGCCAGCAAGGCATTAAATGAAAAACTGTTTTTT.

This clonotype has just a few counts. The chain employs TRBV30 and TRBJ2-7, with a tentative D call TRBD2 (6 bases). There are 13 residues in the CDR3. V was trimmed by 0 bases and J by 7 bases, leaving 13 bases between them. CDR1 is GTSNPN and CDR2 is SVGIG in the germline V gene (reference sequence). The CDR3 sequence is CAWSVFLASEQYF. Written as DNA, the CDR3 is TGTGCCTGGAGTGTATTCCTAGCGTCTGAGCAGTACTTC.

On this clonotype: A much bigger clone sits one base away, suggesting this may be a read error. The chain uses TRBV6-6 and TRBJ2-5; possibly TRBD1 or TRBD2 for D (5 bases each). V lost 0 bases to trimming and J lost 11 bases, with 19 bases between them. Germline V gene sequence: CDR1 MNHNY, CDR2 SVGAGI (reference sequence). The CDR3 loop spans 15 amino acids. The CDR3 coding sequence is TGTGCCAGCAGTTACTCTGGGGACGGCCCCGGGGAGCAGTACTTC. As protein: CASSYSGDGPGEQYF.

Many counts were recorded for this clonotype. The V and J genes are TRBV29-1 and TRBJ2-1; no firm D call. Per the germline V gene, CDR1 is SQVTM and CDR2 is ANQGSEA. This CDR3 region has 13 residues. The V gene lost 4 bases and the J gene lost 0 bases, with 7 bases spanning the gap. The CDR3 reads CSVGSGSYNEQFF. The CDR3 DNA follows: TGCAGCGTTGGCTCCGGCTCCTACAATGAGCAGTTCTTC.

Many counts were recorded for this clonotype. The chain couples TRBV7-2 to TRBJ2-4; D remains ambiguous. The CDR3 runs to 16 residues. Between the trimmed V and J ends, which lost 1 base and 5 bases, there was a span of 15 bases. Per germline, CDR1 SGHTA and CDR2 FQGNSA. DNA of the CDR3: TGTGCCAGCAGCTTAGGGTTGTCAAGCTCTCAAAACATTCAGTACTTC. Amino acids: CASSLGLSSSQNIQYF.

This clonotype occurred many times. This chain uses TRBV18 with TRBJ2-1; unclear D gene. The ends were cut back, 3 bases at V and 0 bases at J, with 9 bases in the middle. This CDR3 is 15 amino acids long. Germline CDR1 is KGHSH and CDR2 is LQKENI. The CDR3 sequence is CASSPGTTSYNEQFF. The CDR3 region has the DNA TGTGCCAGCTCACCGGGCACAACCTCCTACAATGAGCAGTTCTTC.

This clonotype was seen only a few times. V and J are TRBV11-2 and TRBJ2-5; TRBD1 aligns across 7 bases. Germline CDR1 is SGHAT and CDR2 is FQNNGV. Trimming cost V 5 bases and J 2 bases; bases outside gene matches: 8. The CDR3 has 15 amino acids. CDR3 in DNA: TGTGCCAGCAGCCTGTCGACAGGGAATCAAGAGACCCAGTACTTC. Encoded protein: CASSLSTGNQETQYF.

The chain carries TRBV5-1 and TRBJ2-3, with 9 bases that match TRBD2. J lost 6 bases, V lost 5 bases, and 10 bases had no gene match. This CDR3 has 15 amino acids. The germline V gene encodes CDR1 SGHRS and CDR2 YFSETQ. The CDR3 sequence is CASRAGLAGPDTQYF. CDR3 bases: TGCGCCAGCAGAGCGGGACTAGCTGGGCCGGATACGCAGTATTTT.

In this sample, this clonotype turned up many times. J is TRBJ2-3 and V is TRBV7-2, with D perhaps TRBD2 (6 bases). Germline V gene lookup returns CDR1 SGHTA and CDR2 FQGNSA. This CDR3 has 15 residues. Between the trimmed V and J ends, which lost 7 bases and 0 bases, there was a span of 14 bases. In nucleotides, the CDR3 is TGTGCCAGCACCCAGGACTATCTTAGCACAGATACGCAGTATTTT. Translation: CASTQDYLSTDTQYF.

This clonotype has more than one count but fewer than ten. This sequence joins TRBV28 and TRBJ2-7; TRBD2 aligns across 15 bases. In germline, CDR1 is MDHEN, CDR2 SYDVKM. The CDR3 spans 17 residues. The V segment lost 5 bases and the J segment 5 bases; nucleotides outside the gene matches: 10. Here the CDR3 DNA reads TGTGCCAGCAGTCCACCCTTGGGACTAGCGGGGGGAAACGAGCAGTACTTC. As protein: CASSPPLGLAGGNEQYF.

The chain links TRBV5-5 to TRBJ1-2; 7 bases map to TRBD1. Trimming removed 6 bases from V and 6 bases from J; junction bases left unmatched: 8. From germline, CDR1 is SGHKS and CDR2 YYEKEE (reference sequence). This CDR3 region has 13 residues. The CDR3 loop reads CASTRQGSHGYTF. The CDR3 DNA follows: TGTGCCAGCACCCGACAGGGTAGCCATGGCTACACCTTC.

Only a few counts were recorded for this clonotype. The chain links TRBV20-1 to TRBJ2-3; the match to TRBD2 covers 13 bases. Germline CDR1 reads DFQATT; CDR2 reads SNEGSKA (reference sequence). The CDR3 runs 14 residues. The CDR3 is CSRGTSGDRDTQYF. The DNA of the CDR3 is TGCAGCAGAGGGACTAGCGGGGATAGAGATACGCAGTATTTT.